A single TCR beta chain is shown here with its context. Its antigen is unknown. This sample stems from a study of T cell repertoires in cytomegalovirus infection. CDR1 SGHNT and CDR2 YENEEA come from the germline V gene. The CDR3 covers 16 residues. Trimming removed 1 base at V and 3 bases at J, with 13 bases between. Via MiXCR, TCRdb re-called the reads, giving one row per CDR3 protein. The sample records about 740,000 distinct CDR3 sequences, 35% being singletons. Whole-study results and caveats: The ex vivo response was dominated by HLA-C-restricted CMV-specific TCR beta clonotypes. People with CMV and the relevant HLA were identified by cumulative public TCR beta family frequency.

The clonotype originates from a human donor in good health (CMV status not recorded). Some clones in this sample may be carry-over from other donors' samples. Material: PBMCs. This chain joins TRBV11-3 and TRBJ2-1, with D unresolved. The CDR3 nucleotides read TGTGCCAGCAGCTTAGGGTCCTATAATTTCTACAATGAGCAGTTCTTC. As protein: CASSLGSYNFYNEQFF.